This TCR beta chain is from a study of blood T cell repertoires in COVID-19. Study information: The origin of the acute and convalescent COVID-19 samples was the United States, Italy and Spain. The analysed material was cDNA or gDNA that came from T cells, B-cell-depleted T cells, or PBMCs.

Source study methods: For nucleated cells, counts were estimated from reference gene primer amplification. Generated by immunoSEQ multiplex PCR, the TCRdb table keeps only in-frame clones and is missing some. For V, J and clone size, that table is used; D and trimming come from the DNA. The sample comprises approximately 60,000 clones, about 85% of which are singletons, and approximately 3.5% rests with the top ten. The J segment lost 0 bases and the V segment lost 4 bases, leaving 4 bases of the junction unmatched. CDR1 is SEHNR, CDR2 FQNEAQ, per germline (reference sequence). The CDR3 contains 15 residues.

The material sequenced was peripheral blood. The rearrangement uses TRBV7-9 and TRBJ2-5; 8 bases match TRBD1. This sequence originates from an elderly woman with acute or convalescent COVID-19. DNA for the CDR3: TGTGCCAGCAGCTCTCTGGACAGGGACCAAGAGACCCAGTACTTC. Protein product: CASSSLDRDQETQYF.